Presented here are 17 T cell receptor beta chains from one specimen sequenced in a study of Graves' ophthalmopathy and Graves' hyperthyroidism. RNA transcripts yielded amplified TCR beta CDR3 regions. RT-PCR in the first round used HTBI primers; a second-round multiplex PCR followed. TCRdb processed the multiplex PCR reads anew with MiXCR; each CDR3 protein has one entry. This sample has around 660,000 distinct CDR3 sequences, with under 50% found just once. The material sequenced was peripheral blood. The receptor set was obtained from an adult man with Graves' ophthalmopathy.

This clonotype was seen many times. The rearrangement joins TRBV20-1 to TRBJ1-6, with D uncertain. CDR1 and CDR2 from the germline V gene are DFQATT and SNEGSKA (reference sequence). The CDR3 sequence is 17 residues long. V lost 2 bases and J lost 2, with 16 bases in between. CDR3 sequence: CSARPRGPGTYNSPLHF. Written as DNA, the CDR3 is TGCAGTGCTAGACCCCGAGGGCCGGGCACCTATAATTCACCCCTCCACTTT.

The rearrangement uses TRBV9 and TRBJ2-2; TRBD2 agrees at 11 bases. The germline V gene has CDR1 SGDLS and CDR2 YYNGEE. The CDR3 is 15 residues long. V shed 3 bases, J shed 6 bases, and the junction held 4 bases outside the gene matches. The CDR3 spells CASSGLAGGAGELFF. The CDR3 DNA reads TGTGCCAGCAGCGGGTTAGCGGGGGGGGCCGGGGAGCTGTTTTTT.

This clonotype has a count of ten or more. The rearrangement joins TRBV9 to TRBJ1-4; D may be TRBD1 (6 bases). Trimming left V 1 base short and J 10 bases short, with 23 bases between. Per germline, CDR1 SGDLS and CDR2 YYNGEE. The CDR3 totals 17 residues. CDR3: CASSVTSGMGGPGKLFF. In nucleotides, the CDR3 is TGTGCCAGCAGCGTAACCTCGGGTATGGGGGGGCCCGGAAAACTGTTTTTT. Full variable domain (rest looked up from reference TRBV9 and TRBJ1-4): DSGVTQTPKHLITATGQRVTLRCSPRSGDLSVYWYQQSLDQGLQFLIQYYNGEERAKGNILERFSAQQFPDLHSELNLSSLELGDSALYFCASSVTSGMGGPGKLFFGSGTQLSVL.

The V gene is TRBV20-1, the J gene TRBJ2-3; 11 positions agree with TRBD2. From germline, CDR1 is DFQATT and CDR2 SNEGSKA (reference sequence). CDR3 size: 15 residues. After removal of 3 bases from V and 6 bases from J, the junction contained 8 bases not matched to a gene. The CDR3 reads CSASRASGGMDTQYF. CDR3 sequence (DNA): TGCAGTGCTAGCCGGGCTAGCGGGGGGATGGATACGCAGTATTTT.

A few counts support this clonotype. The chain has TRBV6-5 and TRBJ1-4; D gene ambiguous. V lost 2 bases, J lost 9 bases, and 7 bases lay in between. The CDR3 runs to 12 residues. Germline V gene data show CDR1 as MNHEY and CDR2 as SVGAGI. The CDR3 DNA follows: TGTGCCAGCAGTTACGGTGATCAAAAACTGTTTTTT. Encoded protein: CASSYGDQKLFF.

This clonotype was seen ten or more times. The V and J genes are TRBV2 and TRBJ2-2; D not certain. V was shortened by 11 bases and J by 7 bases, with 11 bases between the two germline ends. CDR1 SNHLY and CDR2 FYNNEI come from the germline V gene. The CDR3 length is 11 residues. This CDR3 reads CAGSGDGELFF. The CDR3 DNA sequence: TGTGCCGGATCGGGTGACGGGGAGCTGTTTTTT.

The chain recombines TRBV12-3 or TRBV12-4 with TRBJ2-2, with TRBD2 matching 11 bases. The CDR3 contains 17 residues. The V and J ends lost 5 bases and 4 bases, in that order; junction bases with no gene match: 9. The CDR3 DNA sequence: TGTGCCAGCAGTCAACTAGCGGGGGCGATCCTCACCGGGGAGCTGTTTTTT. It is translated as CASSQLAGAILTGELFF.

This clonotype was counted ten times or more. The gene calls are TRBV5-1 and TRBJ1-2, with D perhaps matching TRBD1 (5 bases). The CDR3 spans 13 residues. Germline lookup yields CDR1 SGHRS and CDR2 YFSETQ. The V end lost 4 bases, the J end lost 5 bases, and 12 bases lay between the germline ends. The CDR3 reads CASSLQGLYGYTF. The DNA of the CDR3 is TGCGCCAGCAGCCTTCAGGGCCTGTATGGCTACACCTTC.

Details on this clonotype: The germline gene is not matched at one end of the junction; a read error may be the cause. The CDR3, as DNA: TGTGCCAGCAGGGAAGGGACAGGGTGGGACTATGGCTACACCTTC. This gives the protein CASREGTGWDYGYTF. The V gene is TRBV2, the J gene TRBJ1-2; TRBD1 agrees at 9 bases. This CDR3 region has 15 residues. The germline V gene has CDR1 SNHLY and CDR2 FYNNEI.

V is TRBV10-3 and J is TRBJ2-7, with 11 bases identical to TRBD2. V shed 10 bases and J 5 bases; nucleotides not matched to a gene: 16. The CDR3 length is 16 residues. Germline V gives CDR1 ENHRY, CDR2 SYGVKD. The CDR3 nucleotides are TGTGCCAGCACTAGTAGCGGGAGGGCCCTCTTACACGAGCAGTACTTC. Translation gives CASTSSGRALLHEQYF.

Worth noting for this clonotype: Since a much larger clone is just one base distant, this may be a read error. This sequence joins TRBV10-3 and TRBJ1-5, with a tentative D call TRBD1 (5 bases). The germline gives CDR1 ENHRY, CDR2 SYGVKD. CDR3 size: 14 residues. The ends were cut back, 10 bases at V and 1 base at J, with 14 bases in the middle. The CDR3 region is CASGWTSSNQPQHF. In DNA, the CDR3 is TGTGCCAGCGGTTGGACATCGAGCAATCAGCCCCAGCATTTT.

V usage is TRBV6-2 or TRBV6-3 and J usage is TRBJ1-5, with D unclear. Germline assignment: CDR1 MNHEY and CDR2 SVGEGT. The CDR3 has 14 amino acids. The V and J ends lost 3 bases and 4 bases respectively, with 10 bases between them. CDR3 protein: CASSYLNRNQPQHF. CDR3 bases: TGTGCCAGCAGTTATCTGAACAGAAATCAGCCCCAGCATTTT.

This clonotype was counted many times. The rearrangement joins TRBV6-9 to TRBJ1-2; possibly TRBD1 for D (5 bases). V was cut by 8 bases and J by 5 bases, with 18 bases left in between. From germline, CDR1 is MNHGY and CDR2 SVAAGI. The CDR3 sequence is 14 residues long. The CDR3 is CASPLRPPGYGYTF. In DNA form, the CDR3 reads TGTGCCAGCCCTCTCCGGCCCCCAGGGTATGGCTACACCTTC.

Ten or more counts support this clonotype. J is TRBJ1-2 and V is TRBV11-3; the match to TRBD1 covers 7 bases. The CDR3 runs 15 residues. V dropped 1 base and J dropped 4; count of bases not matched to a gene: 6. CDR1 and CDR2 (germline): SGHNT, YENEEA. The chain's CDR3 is CASSLGTGVLYGYTF. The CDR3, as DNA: TGTGCCAGCAGCTTAGGGACAGGAGTACTCTATGGCTACACCTTC.

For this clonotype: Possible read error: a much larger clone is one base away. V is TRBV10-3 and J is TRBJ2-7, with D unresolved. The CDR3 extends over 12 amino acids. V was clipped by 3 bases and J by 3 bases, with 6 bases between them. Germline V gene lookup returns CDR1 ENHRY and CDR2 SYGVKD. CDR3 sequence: CAISERLYEQYF. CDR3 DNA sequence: TGTGCCATCAGTGAAAGGCTCTACGAGCAGTACTTC.

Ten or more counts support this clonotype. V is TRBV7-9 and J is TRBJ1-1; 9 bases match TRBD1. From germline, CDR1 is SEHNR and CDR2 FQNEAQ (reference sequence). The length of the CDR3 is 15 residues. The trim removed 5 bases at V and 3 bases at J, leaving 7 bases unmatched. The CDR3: CASSNTGGKDTEAFF. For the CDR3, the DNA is TGTGCCAGCAGCAATACAGGGGGCAAGGACACTGAAGCTTTCTTT.

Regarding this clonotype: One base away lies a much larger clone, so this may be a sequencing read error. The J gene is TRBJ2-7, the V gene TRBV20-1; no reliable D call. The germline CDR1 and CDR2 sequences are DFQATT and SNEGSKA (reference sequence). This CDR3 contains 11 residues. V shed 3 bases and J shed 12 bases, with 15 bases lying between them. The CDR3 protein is CSASVGNELYF. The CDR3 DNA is TGCAGTGCTAGTGTTGGGAACGAGTTGTACTTC.